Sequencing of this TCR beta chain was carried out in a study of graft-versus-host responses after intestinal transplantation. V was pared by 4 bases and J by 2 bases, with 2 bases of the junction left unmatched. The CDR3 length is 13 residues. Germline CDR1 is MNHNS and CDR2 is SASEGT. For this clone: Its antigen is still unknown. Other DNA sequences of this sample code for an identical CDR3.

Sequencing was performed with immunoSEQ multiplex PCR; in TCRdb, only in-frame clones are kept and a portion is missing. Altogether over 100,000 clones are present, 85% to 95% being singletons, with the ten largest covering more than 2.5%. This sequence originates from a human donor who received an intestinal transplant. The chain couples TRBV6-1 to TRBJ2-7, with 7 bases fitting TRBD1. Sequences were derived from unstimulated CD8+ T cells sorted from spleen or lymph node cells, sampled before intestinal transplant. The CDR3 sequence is CASSGTGTYEQYF. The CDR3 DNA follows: TGTGCCAGCAGTGGGACAGGTACCTACGAGCAGTACTTC.